These 11 T cell receptor beta chains share one sample of origin, sequenced in a study of metastatic and nonmetastatic thyroid tumors. Each patient went into thyroid surgery without having received any treatment. With MiXCR, TCRdb called clones anew from the PCR reads. The data contain 7,500 to 9,500 clones, approximately 23% of them singletons. The sequenced sample was tumor tissue. Every receptor here comes from a female donor with papillary thyroid cancer or a benign thyroid nodule (not recorded which). Some clones in this sample may be carry-over from other donors' samples.

The CDR3 coding sequence is TGTGCCAGCAGTTCCCGCGGGGGAATTTCCTACGAGCAGTACTTC. Its protein is CASSSRGGISYEQYF. The rearrangement joins TRBV6-1 to TRBJ2-7, with 7 bases matching TRBD2. Per germline, CDR1 MNHNS and CDR2 SASEGT. Trimming removed 5 bases from V and 1 base from J; junction bases left unmatched: 8. This CDR3 is 15 amino acids long.

Notes on this clone: Here the CDR3 omits its conserved ending phenylalanine or tryptophan, so a read error is the likely source. The chain is built from TRBV5-1 and TRBJ2-7, with TRBD1 as a possible D gene (7 bases). Trimming removed 5 bases at V and 3 bases at J, with 18 bases between. Germline loops: CDR1 SGHRS, CDR2 YFSETQ. The CDR3 loop spans 15 amino acids. CDR3 bases: TGCGCCAGCAGTCCAGGGGGGCTACCTCACTACGAGCAGTACCTC. It translates to CASSPGGLPHYEQYL.

The chain links TRBV20-1 to TRBJ1-1; D gene ambiguous. The germline V and J ends were trimmed by 4 bases and 1 base, with 7 bases remaining between them. The CDR3 consists of 12 residues. Looked up from germline, CDR1 is DFQATT and CDR2 is SNEGSKA (reference sequence). CDR3 amino acids: CSAMAPNTEAFF. The CDR3 DNA reads as TGCAGTGCTATGGCACCGAACACTGAAGCTTTCTTT.

In its sample, this clone was seen a few times. The CDR3 sequence: CASSEHPPGLALRPQYF. In DNA, the CDR3 is TGTGCCAGCAGTGAACACCCCCCGGGACTAGCCCTAAGGCCGCAGTATTTT. This rearrangement joins TRBV6-1 to TRBJ2-3; 9 bases map to TRBD2. Per germline, CDR1 MNHNS and CDR2 SASEGT. The CDR3 runs 17 residues. The J segment lost 10 bases and the V segment lost 2 bases, leaving 16 bases of the junction unmatched.

In its sample, this clone was seen a few times. This CDR3 reads CATSVEDRAGNEQFF. The CDR3 DNA is TGTGCCACCAGTGTAGAGGACAGGGCTGGCAATGAGCAGTTCTTC. V gene TRBV24-1 combines with J gene TRBJ2-1; 8 bases match TRBD1. This CDR3 comprises 15 residues. In germline, CDR1 is KGHDR, CDR2 SFDVKD. With V trimmed by 5 bases and J by 6 bases, 8 bases remained unmatched.

This clone turned up a few times. One end of the junction is discordant with germline, which a read error may explain. The rearrangement joins TRBV10-3 to TRBJ1-3, with D uncertain. This CDR3 comprises 16 residues. Germline CDR1 reads ENHRY; CDR2 reads SYGVKD. This chain's CDR3 is CSIRYDTAYSGNTIYF. DNA for the CDR3: TGTTCCATCAGATATGATACAGCCTACTCTGGAAACACCATATATTTT.

The chain carries TRBV6-9 and TRBJ2-3; perhaps D is TRBD1 or TRBD2 (5 bases each). Germline values: CDR1 MNHGY, CDR2 SVAAGI. This CDR3 has 15 residues. V was cut by 11 bases and J by 0 bases, with 18 bases left in between. The CDR3 spells CAGLHRDPSTDTQYF. CDR3 DNA sequence: TGTGCCGGACTTCACCGGGACCCTAGCACAGATACGCAGTATTTT.

In this sample, this clone is medium-sized (0.01 to 0.1%). The genes are TRBV11-3 and TRBJ1-3, with D perhaps matching TRBD1 (5 bases). V lost 8 bases and J lost 6, with 14 bases in between. The CDR3 sequence is 13 residues long. Germline V lookup: CDR1 SGHNT, CDR2 YENEEA. This CDR3 reads CASARQGVNTIYF. The CDR3, as DNA: TGTGCCAGCGCTCGCCAGGGAGTAAACACCATATATTTT. The full variable domain, with the rest looked up from reference TRBV11-3 and TRBJ1-3, is EAGVVQSPRYKIIEKKQPVAFWCNPISGHNTLYWYLQNLGQGPELLIRYENEEAVDDSQLPKDRFSAERLKGVDSTLKIQPAELGDSAVYLCASARQGVNTIYFGEGSWLTVV.

This clone was recorded a few times. The rearrangement uses TRBV12-3 or TRBV12-4 and TRBJ1-1; D might be TRBD1 (6 bases). Trimming took off 3 bases at V and 3 bases at J, with 14 bases between the two ends. CDR3 length: 15 amino acids. CDR3 protein: CASSLRGHEDTEAFF. The CDR3, as DNA: TGTGCCAGCAGTTTGCGGGGGCATGAGGACACTGAAGCTTTCTTT.

Only a few counts were recorded for this clone. The rearrangement uses TRBV20-1 and TRBJ1-2, with TRBD1 as a possible D gene (5 bases). Germline CDR1 and CDR2: DFQATT and SNEGSKA (reference sequence). The V gene lost 3 bases and the J gene lost 8 bases, with 16 bases spanning the gap. The CDR3 covers 13 residues. The CDR3 nucleotides read TGCAGTGCTAGGACTCTTGATAGGGGCGGCTACACCTTC. This encodes CSARTLDRGGYTF.

This clone was seen at least ten times. A clone one base away is much larger, so this may be a read error. The identical CDR3 is also encoded by other nucleotide sequences in the sample. This chain connects TRBV10-2 to TRBJ2-5; 8 bases align to TRBD1. This CDR3 contains 15 residues. The V gene's germline CDR1 is WSHSY and CDR2 SAAADI. The CDR3 is CASSEYGTGQETQYF. CDR3 nucleotide sequence: TGCGCCAGCAGCGAGTACGGGACAGGTCAAGAGACCCAGTACTTC.